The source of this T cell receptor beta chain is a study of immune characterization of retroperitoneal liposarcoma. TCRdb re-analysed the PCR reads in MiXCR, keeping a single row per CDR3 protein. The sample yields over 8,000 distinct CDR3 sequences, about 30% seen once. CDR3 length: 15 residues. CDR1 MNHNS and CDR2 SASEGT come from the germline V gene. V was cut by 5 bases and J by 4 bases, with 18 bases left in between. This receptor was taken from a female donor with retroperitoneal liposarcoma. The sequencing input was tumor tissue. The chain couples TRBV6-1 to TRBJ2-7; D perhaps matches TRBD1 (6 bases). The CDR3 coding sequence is TGTGCCAGCAGTCCGGCCGGTACAGGGTGGTACGAGCAGTACTTC. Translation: CASSPAGTGWYEQYF.